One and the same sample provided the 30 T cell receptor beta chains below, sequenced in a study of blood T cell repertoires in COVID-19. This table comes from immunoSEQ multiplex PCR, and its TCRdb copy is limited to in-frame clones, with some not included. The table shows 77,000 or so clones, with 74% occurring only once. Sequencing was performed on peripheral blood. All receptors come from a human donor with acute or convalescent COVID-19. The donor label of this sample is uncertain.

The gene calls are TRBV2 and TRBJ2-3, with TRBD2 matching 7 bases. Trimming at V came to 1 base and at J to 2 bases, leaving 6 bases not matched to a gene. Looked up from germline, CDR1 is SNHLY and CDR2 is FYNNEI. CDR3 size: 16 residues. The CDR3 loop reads CASSEGLAEPTDTQYF. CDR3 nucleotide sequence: TGTGCCAGCAGTGAAGGGCTAGCGGAGCCCACAGATACGCAGTATTTT. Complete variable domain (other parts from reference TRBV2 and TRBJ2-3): EPEVTQTPSHQVTQMGQEVILRCVPISNHLYFYWYRQILGQKVEFLVSFYNNEISEKSEIFDDQFSVERPDGSNFTLKIRSTKLEDSAMYFCASSEGLAEPTDTQYFGPGTRLTVL.

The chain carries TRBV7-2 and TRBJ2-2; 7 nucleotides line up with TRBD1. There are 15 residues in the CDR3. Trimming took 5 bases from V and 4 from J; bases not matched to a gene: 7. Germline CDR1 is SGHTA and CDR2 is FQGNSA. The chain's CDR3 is CASSLMGQSTGELFF. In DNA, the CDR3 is TGTGCCAGCAGCCTCATGGGACAGAGCACCGGGGAGCTGTTTTTT.

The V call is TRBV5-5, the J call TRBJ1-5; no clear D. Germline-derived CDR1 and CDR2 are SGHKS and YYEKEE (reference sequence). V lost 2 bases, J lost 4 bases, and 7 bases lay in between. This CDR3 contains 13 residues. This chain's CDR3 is CASSLPGNQPQHF. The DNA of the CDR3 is TGTGCCAGCAGCTTACCCGGGAATCAGCCCCAGCATTTT.

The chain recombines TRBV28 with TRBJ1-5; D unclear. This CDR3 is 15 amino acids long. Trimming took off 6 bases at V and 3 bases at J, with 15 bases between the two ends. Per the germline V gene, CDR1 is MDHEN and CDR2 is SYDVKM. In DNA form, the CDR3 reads TGTGCCAGCAGCCCTGTCAGGTTACTCAATCAGCCCCAGCATTTT. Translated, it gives CASSPVRLLNQPQHF.

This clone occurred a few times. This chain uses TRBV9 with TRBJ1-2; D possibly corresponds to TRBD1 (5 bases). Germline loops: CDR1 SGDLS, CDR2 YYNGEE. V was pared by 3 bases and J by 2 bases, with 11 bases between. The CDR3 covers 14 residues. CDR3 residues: CASSEGQGNYGYTF. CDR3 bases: TGTGCCAGCAGCGAGGGGCAGGGCAACTATGGCTACACCTTC.

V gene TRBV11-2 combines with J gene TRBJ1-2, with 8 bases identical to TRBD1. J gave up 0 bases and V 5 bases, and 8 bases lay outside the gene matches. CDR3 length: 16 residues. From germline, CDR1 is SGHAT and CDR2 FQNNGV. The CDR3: CASSPDRGGPNYGYTF. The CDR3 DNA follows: TGTGCCAGCAGCCCCGACAGGGGAGGGCCTAACTATGGCTACACCTTC.

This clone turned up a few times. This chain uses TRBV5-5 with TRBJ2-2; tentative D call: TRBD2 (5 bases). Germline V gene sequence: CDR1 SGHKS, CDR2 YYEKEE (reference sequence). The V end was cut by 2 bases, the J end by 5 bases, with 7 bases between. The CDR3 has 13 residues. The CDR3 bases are TGTGCCAGCAGCTTTAGAGGGACCGGGGAGCTGTTTTTT. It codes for CASSFRGTGELFF.

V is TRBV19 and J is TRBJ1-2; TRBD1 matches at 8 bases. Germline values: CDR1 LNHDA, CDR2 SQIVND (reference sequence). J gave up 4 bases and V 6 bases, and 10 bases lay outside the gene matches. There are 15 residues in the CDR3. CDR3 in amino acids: CASRTGELTAYGYTF. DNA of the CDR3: TGTGCCAGTAGGACAGGGGAGTTGACGGCCTATGGCTACACCTTC.

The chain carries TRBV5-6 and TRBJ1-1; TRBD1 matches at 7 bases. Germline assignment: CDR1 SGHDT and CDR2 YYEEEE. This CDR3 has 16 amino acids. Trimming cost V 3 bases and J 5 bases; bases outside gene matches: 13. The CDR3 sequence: CASSSNRGRWKTEAFF. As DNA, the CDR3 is TGTGCCAGCAGCTCGAACAGGGGCCGCTGGAAGACTGAAGCTTTCTTT.

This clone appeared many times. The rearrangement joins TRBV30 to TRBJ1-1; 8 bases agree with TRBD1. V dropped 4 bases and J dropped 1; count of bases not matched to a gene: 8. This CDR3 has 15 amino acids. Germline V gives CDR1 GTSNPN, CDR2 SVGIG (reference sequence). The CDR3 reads CAWKTDRVRNTEAFF. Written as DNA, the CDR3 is TGTGCCTGGAAGACGGACAGGGTGAGGAACACTGAAGCTTTCTTT.

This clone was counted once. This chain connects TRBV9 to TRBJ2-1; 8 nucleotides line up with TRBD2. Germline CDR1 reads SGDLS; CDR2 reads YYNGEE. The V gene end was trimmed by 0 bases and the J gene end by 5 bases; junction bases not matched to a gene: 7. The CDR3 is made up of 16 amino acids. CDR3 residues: CASSVVGRTSHNEQFF. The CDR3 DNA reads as TGTGCCAGCAGCGTAGTTGGAAGGACTAGCCACAATGAGCAGTTCTTC.

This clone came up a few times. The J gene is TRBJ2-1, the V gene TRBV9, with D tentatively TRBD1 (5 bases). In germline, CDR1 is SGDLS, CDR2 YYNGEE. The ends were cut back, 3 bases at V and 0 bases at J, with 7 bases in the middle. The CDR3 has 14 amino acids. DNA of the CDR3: TGTGCCAGCAGCGACAGGCCCTCCTACAATGAGCAGTTCTTC. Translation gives CASSDRPSYNEQFF.

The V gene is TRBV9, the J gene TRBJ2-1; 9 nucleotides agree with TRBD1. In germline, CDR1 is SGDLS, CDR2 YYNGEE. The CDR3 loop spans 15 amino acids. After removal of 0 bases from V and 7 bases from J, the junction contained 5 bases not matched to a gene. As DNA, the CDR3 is TGTGCCAGCAGCGTAGTACAGGGGGCAATGAATGAGCAGTTCTTC. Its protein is CASSVVQGAMNEQFF.

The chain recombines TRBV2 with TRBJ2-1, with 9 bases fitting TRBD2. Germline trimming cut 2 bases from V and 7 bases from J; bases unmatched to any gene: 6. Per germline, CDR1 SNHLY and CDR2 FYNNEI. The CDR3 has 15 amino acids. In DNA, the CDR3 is TGTGCCAGCAGTGAATTTGGACTAGCGAAGAATGAGCAGTTCTTC. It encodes CASSEFGLAKNEQFF.

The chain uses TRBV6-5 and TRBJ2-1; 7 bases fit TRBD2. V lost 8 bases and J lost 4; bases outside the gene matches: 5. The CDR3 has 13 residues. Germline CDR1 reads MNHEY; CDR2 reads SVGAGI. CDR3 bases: TGTGCCAGCCGGGACTACACGTACAATGAGCAGTTCTTC. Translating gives CASRDYTYNEQFF.

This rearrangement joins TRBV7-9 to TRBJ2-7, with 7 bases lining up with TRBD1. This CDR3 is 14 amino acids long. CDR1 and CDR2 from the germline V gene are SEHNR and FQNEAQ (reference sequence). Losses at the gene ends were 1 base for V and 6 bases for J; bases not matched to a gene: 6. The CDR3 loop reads CASSLDRGEGEQYF. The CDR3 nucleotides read TGTGCCAGCAGCTTAGACAGGGGCGAGGGCGAGCAGTACTTC.

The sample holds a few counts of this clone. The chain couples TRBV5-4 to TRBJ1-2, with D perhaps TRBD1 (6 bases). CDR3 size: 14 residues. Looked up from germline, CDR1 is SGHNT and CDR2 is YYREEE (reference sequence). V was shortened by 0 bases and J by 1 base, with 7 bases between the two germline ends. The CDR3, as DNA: TGTGCCAGCAGCTTGGGACAGGTTAACTATGGCTACACCTTC. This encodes CASSLGQVNYGYTF. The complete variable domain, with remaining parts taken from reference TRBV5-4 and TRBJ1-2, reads ETGVTQSPTHLIKTRGQQVTLRCSSQSGHNTVSWYQQALGQGPQFIFQYYREEENGRGNFPPRFSGLQFPNYSSELNVNALELDDSALYLCASSLGQVNYGYTFGSGTRLTVV.

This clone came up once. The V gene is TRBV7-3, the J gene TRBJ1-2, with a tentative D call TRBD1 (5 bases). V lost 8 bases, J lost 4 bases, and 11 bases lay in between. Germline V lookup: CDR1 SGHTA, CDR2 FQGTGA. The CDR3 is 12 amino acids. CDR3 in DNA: TGTGCCAGCGGCGGGGGTGGCTATGGCTACACCTTC. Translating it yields CASGGGGYGYTF.

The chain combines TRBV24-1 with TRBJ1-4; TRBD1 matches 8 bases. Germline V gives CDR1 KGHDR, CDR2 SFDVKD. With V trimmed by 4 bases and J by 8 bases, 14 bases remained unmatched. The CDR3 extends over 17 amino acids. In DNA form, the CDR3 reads TGTGCCACCAGTGAGACAGGGGTAAGGGTCCTAAGAGAAAAACTGTTTTTT. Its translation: CATSETGVRVLREKLFF.

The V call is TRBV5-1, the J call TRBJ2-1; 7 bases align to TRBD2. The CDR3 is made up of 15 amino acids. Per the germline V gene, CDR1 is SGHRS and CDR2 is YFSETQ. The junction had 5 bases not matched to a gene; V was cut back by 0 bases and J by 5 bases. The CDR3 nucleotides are TGCGCCAGCAGCTTGGGGGCTAGCGGTAACAATGAGCAGTTCTTC. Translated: CASSLGASGNNEQFF.

CDR3 amino acids: CASSSLLNTEAFF. For the CDR3, the DNA is TGTGCCAGCAGTTCCCTCTTGAACACTGAAGCTTTCTTT. This chain joins TRBV12-3 or TRBV12-4 and TRBJ1-1, with unresolved D. Trimming took 4 bases from V and 0 from J, leaving 6 bases between them. This CDR3 has 13 amino acids.

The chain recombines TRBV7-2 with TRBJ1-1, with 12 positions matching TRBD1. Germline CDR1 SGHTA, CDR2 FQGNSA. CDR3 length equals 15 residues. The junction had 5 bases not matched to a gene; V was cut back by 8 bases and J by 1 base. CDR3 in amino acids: CASGTGGWGNTEAFF. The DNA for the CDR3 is TGTGCCAGCGGGACAGGGGGCTGGGGGAACACTGAAGCTTTCTTT.

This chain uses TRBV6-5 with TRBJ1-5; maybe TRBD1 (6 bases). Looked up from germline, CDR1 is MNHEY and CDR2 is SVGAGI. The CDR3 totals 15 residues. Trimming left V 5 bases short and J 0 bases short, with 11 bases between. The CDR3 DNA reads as TGTGCCAGCAGTCCGGACAGACTTAGCAATCAGCCCCAGCATTTT. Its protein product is CASSPDRLSNQPQHF.

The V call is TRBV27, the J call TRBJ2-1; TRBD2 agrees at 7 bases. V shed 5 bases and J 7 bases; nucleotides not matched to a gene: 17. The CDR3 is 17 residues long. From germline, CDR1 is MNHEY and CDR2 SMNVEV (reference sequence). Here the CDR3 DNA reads TGTGCCAGCAGTCTTCGCAACGGACTTGCGGGAGCGAATGAGCAGTTCTTC. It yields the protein CASSLRNGLAGANEQFF.

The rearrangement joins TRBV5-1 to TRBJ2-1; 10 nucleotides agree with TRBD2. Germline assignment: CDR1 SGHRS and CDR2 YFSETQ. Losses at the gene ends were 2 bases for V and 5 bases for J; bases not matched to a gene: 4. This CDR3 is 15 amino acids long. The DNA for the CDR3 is TGCGCCAGCAGCTTCCTAGCGGGGGTCAACAATGAGCAGTTCTTC. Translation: CASSFLAGVNNEQFF.

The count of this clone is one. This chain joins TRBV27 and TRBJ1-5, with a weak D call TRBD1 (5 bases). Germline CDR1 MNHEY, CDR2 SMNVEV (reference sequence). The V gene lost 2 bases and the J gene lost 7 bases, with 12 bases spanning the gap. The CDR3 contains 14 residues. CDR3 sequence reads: CASSLQGLGQPQHF. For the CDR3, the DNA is TGTGCCAGCAGTTTACAGGGTTTGGGGCAGCCCCAGCATTTT.

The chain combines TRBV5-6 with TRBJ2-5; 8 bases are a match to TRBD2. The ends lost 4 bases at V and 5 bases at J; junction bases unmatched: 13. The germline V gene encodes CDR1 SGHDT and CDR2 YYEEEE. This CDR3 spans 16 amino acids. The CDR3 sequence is CASSKAGAGSSETQYF. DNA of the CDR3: TGTGCCAGCAGCAAAGCGGGAGCGGGGAGTTCGGAGACCCAGTACTTC.

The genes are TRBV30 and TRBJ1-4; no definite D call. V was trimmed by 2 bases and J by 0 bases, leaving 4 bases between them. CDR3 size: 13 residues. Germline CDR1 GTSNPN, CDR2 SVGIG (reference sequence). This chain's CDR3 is CAWSRATNEKLFF. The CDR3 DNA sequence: TGTGCCTGGAGTCGGGCAACTAATGAAAAACTGTTTTTT.

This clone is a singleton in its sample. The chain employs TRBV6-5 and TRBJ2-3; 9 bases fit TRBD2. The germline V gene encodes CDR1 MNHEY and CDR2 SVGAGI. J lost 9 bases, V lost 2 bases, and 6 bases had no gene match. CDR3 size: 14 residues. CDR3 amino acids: CASSYPRAGGTQYF. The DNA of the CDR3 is TGTGCCAGCAGTTACCCTAGGGCGGGGGGGACGCAGTATTTT.

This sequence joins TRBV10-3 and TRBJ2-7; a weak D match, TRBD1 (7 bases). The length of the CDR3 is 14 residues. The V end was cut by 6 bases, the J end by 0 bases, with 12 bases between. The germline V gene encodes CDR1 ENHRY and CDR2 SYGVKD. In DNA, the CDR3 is TGTGCCATCAGCGCGGGACAGAGCTCCTACGAGCAGTACTTC. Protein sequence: CAISAGQSSYEQYF.